The 19 T cell receptor beta chains presented below share a single source sample, sequenced in a study of T cells after posttransplantation cyclophosphamide. Busulfan-fludarabine conditioning, marrow transplant, and cyclophosphamide on days +3 and +4 were administered. TCRdb's copy holds only in-frame clones and misses some; the assay was immunoSEQ multiplex PCR. The profile covers around 3,000 clones, none occurring a single time. The material sequenced was PBMCs, taken after allogeneic stem cell transplant with posttransplant cyclophosphamide. These receptors were obtained from a male patient between 25 and 40 years old who received an allogeneic stem cell transplant from a related donor, was CMV-positive, and had acute GVHD only. Some T cells may originate from the graft donor.

This clone was detected many times. The rearrangement joins TRBV28 to TRBJ1-2; the match to TRBD1 covers 11 bases. J lost 4 bases, V lost 5 bases, and 9 bases had no gene match. In germline, CDR1 is MDHEN, CDR2 SYDVKM. This CDR3 contains 16 residues. The CDR3 loop reads CASSPGTGGGIYGYTF. The CDR3 DNA reads TGTGCCAGCAGTCCCGGGACAGGGGGGGGCATCTATGGCTACACCTTC.

Ten or more counts support this clone. The chain recombines TRBV11-2 with TRBJ2-3; 9 nucleotides agree with TRBD2. Per the germline V gene, CDR1 is SGHAT and CDR2 is FQNNGV. V lost 7 bases to trimming and J lost 2 bases; unmatched junction nucleotides: 16. This CDR3 region has 18 residues. CDR3: CASTSWRGGQVLTDTQYF. CDR3 DNA: TGTGCCAGCACCTCATGGCGGGGGGGCCAGGTTCTCACAGATACGCAGTATTTT.

This clone was seen at least ten times. The chain joins TRBV25-1 to TRBJ1-6; a possible D gene is TRBD1 (5 bases). CDR3 size: 13 residues. V lost 7 bases, J lost 7 bases, and 11 bases lay in between. Germline assignment: CDR1 MGHDK and CDR2 SYGVNS. The CDR3 is CASNQGGNSPLHF. CDR3 DNA sequence: TGTGCCAGCAACCAGGGAGGAAATTCACCCCTCCACTTT.

By proportion, this clone is medium-sized (0.01 to 0.1%). V and J are TRBV19 and TRBJ1-1; perhaps TRBD1 as D (5 bases). Germline-derived CDR1 and CDR2 are LNHDA and SQIVND (reference sequence). The V gene lost 5 bases and the J gene lost 5 bases, with 12 bases spanning the gap. The CDR3 contains 13 residues. The CDR3 coding sequence is TGTGCCAGTAGTCTCGACAGAGGAACTGAAGCTTTCTTT. Residues: CASSLDRGTEAFF.

At least ten counts were recorded for this clone. The chain uses TRBV7-9 and TRBJ2-3; no definite D call. The germline gives CDR1 SEHNR, CDR2 FQNEAQ (reference sequence). CDR3 length equals 14 residues. Trimming removed 2 bases at V and 0 bases at J, with 6 bases between. The CDR3 reads CASSLLSSTDTQYF. Written as DNA, the CDR3 is TGTGCCAGCAGCTTACTATCGAGCACAGATACGCAGTATTTT.

By share of the sample, this clone is medium-sized. V usage is TRBV12-3 or TRBV12-4 and J usage is TRBJ1-1; D remains unclear. The CDR3 sequence is 13 residues long. V shed 5 bases and J shed 3 bases, with 10 bases lying between them. The CDR3 region is CASSPYKDTEAFF. The DNA of the CDR3 is TGTGCCAGCAGTCCTTACAAAGACACTGAAGCTTTCTTT.

This clone appeared many times. This sequence joins TRBV28 and TRBJ1-6, with TRBD1 matching over 7 bases. V lost 2 bases and J lost 9; bases outside the gene matches: 7. Per germline, CDR1 MDHEN and CDR2 SYDVKM. The CDR3 has 15 amino acids. CDR3 protein: CASSLGPGQISPLHF. The CDR3 bases are TGTGCCAGCAGTTTAGGGCCGGGACAGATTTCACCCCTCCACTTT.

At least ten counts were recorded for this clone. This chain uses TRBV24-1 with TRBJ2-3, with D possibly TRBD2 on 5 matching bases. Germline V gives CDR1 KGHDR, CDR2 SFDVKD. V was cut by 2 bases and J by 6 bases, with 14 bases left in between. This CDR3 has 15 amino acids. CDR3 nucleotide sequence: TGTGCCACCAGTGATTCTGCTAGCATCTGGGATACGCAGTATTTT. As protein: CATSDSASIWDTQYF.

This clone was recorded at least ten times. The rearrangement links TRBV12-3 or TRBV12-4 to TRBJ2-1; 10 nucleotides line up with TRBD2. The CDR3 loop spans 15 amino acids. J gave up 2 bases and V 6 bases, and 4 bases lay outside the gene matches. As DNA, the CDR3 is TGTGCCAGCAGCATAGCGGGGGGACCCTACAATGAGCAGTTCTTC. This sequence encodes CASSIAGGPYNEQFF.

This clone was seen many times. Here the CDR3 DNA reads TGTGCCAGCAGCCAAGAGGAACAGGGGAGCTCCTATAATTCACCCCTCCACTTT. Protein sequence: CASSQEEQGSSYNSPLHF. This sequence joins TRBV4-2 and TRBJ1-6; TRBD1 matches 7 bases. The length of the CDR3 is 18 residues. V was pared by 0 bases and J by 0 bases, with 5 bases of the junction left unmatched. CDR1 and CDR2 (germline): LGHNA, YNFKEQ.

This clone was counted at least ten times. The chain links TRBV25-1 to TRBJ1-2; possible D gene TRBD1, 6 bases. Per the germline V gene, CDR1 is MGHDK and CDR2 is SYGVNS. V dropped 1 base and J dropped 8 bases, with 17 bases sitting between them. The CDR3 length is 15 residues. CDR3 amino acids: CASSEFAQQGGGYTF. The CDR3 coding sequence is TGTGCCAGCAGTGAATTCGCACAACAGGGTGGAGGCTACACCTTC.

This clone was counted many times. The CDR3 region is CAWSGQNSPLHF. For the CDR3, the DNA is TGTGCCTGGAGTGGACAGAATTCACCCCTCCACTTT. This rearrangement joins TRBV30 to TRBJ1-6; D is perhaps TRBD1 (5 bases). The V gene lost 1 base and the J gene lost 7 bases, with 5 bases spanning the gap. This CDR3 is built from 12 residues. Germline assignment: CDR1 GTSNPN and CDR2 SVGIG (reference sequence).

This clone was seen many times. The V gene is TRBV5-4, the J gene TRBJ2-5; 9 nucleotides agree with TRBD1. Germline V CDR1 and CDR2: SGHNT, YYREEE (reference sequence). The CDR3 has 14 amino acids. V was pared by 4 bases and J by 7 bases, with 8 bases of the junction left unmatched. The CDR3 region is CASSTGQGRGTQYF. The CDR3 coding sequence is TGTGCCAGCAGCACAGGACAGGGGCGGGGGACCCAGTACTTC.

This clone is deemed medium-sized. The J gene is TRBJ1-1, the V gene TRBV2, with D tentatively TRBD1 (5 bases). Germline CDR1 is SNHLY and CDR2 is FYNNEI. The CDR3 extends over 13 amino acids. V lost 6 bases, J lost 10 bases, and 18 bases lay in between. CDR3 residues: CASRGPVESGAFF. In DNA, the CDR3 is TGTGCCAGCAGGGGGCCAGTCGAGTCAGGAGCTTTCTTT.

This clone was seen many times. The V and J genes are TRBV4-2 and TRBJ1-6; no clear D. Germline V lookup: CDR1 LGHNA, CDR2 YNFKEQ. V lost 1 base and J lost 4, with 8 bases in between. CDR3 length: 15 residues. The CDR3 reads CASSQVADYNSPLHF. The CDR3 nucleotides read TGTGCCAGCAGCCAAGTAGCAGATTATAATTCACCCCTCCACTTT.

This clone was seen at least ten times. This chain's CDR3 is CASSFRGSNEKLFF. The CDR3 DNA reads as TGTGCCAGCAGCTTCAGGGGCTCTAATGAAAAACTGTTTTTT. V is TRBV7-2 and J is TRBJ1-4; possible D gene TRBD1, 6 bases. CDR3 length: 14 residues. V gave up 3 bases and J gave up 3 bases, with 8 bases separating them. Looked up from germline, CDR1 is SGHTA and CDR2 is FQGNSA. The full variable domain, rest sourced from reference TRBV7-2 and TRBJ1-4, is GAGVSQSPSNKVTEKGKDVELRCDPISGHTALYWYRQSLGQGLEFLIYFQGNSAPDKSGLPSDRFSAERTGGSVSTLTIQRTQQEDSAVYLCASSFRGSNEKLFFGSGTQLSVL.

The sample holds many counts of this clone. The chain is built from TRBV7-6 and TRBJ2-7; 7 bases are a match to TRBD1. The germline V gene encodes CDR1 SGHVS and CDR2 FNYEAQ. The CDR3 spans 15 residues. With 5 bases clipped from V and 4 bases from J, the junction kept 11 bases outside the gene matches. The CDR3 DNA reads TGTGCCAGCAGCCCGGGGACAGTTAGACTTTACGAGCAGTACTTC. It is translated as CASSPGTVRLYEQYF.

This clone was seen many times. V is TRBV6-1 and J is TRBJ1-6; the D gene is possibly TRBD1 (5 bases). CDR3 length equals 14 residues. The germline CDR1 and CDR2 sequences are MNHNS and SASEGT. V lost 3 bases to trimming and J lost 8 bases, with 11 bases between them. CDR3 bases: TGTGCCAGCAGTGAGAGGTGGGGGGATTCACCCCTCCACTTT. Its protein is CASSERWGDSPLHF.

This clone is medium-sized (0.01 to 0.1%) by share. The gene calls are TRBV19 and TRBJ1-1; D is uncertain. This CDR3 region has 13 residues. Germline CDR1 and CDR2: LNHDA and SQIVND (reference sequence). V was trimmed by 3 bases and J by 4 bases, leaving 9 bases between them. DNA for the CDR3: TGTGCCAGTAGTATTTTCGGTACCACTGAAGCTTTCTTT. Its translation is CASSIFGTTEAFF.